This T cell receptor (beta chain) is drawn from a study of OX40 agonist ivuxolimab in advanced cancers. Study at large: Anti-PD-1, anti-PD-L1 or anti-CTLA-4 therapy given earlier was allowed, and over 35% had some.

Using immunoSEQ multiplex PCR, the repertoire was profiled, and TCRdb retains in-frame clones only, with some absent. This table holds 55,000 to 75,000 clones, about 81% found once. Comments on this clone: Its antigen is not known.

The CDR3 spans 15 residues. Trimming left V 2 bases short and J 1 base short, with 12 bases between. Germline CDR1 is SGHDT and CDR2 is YYEEEE. Study-level results: CD8+ T cells showed, on average, more clonal expansion than CD4+ cells.

Here the sequenced sample was CD4+ or CD8+ T cells sorted from blood, taken in a trial of the OX40 agonist ivuxolimab. V usage is TRBV5-6 and J usage is TRBJ1-1, with D uncertain. The TCR comes from an adult with an advanced solid tumor such as melanoma, head and neck, liver or kidney cancer. In nucleotides, the CDR3 is TGTGCCAGCAGCTTTGTACAGCTAACGAACACTGAAGCTTTCTTT. Encoded protein: CASSFVQLTNTEAFF.